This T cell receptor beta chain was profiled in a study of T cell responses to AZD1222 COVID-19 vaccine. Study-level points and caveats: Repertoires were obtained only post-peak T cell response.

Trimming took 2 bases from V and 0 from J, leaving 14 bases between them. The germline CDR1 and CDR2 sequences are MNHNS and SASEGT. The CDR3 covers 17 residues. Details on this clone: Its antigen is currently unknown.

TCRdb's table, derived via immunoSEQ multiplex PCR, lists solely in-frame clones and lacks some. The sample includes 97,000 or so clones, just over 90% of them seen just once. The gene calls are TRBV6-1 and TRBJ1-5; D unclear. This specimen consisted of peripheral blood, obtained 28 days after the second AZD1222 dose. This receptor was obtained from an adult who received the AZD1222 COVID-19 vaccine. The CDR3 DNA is TGTGCCAGCAGTGAACGTGCAGGCTCTCTTAGCAATCAGCCCCAGCATTTT. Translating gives CASSERAGSLSNQPQHF.